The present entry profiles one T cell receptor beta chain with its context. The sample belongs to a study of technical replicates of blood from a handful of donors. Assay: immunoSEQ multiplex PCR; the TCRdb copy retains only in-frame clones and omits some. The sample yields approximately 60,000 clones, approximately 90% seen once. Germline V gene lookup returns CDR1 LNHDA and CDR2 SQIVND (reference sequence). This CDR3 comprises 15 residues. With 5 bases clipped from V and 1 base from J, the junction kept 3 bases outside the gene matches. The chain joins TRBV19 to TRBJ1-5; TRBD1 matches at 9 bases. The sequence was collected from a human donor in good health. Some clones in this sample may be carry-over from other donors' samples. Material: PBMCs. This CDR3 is CASSSDRGSNQPQHF. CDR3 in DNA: TGTGCCAGTAGTTCGGACAGGGGAAGCAATCAGCCCCAGCATTTT.